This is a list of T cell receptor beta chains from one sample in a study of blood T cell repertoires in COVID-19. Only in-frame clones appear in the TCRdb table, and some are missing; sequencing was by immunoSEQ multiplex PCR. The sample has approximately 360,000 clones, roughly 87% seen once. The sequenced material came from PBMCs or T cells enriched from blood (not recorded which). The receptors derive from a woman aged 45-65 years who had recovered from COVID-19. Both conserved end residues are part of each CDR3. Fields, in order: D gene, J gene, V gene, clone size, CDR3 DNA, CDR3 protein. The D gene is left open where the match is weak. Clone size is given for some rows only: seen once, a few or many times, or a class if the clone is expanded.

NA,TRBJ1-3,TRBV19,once,TGTGCCAGTAGTAAGGTCGAGGCTTCTGGAAACACCATATATTTT,CASSKVEASGNTIYF
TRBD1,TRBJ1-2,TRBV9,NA,TGTGCCAGCAGCGGAGAATCCCGGGGAGGGACAGGGATTTCTGGCTACACCTTC,CASSGESRGGTGISGYTF
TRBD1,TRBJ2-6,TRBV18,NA,TGTGCCAGCTCACCGCCCGGGGGACAGGCCAACTCTGGGGCCAACGTCCTGACTTTC,CASSPPGGQANSGANVLTF
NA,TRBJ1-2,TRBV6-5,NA,TGTGCCAGCAATTCTAGGGGATGGGATGGCTACACCTTC,CASNSRGWDGYTF
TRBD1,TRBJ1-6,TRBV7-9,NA,TGTGCCAGCAGCACCCTTACAGGGGGGAATTCACCCCTCCACTTT,CASSTLTGGNSPLHF
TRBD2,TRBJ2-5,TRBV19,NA,TGTGCCACGGGCGGGGGCCAAGAGACCCAGTACTTC,CATGGGQETQYF
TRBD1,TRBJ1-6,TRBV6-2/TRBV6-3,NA,TGTGCCAGCAGTATGGACAGGGGTCGGTCACCCCTCCACTTT,CASSMDRGRSPLHF
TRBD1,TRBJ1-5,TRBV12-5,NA,TGTGCTAGTGGTCTGGGACAGCCTAATCAGCCCCAGCATTTT,CASGLGQPNQPQHF
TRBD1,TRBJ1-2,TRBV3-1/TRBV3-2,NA,TGTGCCAGCAGCCAGTCGGACAGGGGCTATGGCTACACCTTC,CASSQSDRGYGYTF
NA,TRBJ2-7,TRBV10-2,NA,TGCGCCAGCCGCAGGACTCCGGGGGGCCCCGAGCAGTACTTC,CASRRTPGGPEQYF
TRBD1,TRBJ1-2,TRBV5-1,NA,TGCGCCAGCAGCTTGGGGGTCGAGACAGGGCCGTATGGCTACACCTTC,CASSLGVETGPYGYTF
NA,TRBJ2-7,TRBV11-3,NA,TGTGCCAGCAGCTTAGCACAGCACTACGAGCAGTACTTC,CASSLAQHYEQYF
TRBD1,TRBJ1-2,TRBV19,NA,TGTGCCAGTAGTATAGATCATAGGACAGGGGGTGGCTACACCTTC,CASSIDHRTGGGYTF
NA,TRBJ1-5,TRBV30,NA,TGTGCCTGGAGTCCTCAGGGGAATCAGCCCCAGCATTTT,CAWSPQGNQPQHF
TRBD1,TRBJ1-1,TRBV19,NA,TGTGCCAGTAGTATAGTGGTACAGGGGGACACTGAAGCTTTCTTT,CASSIVVQGDTEAFF
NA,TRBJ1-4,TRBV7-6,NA,TGTGCCAGCAGCTTAGTACCCGGGAACGCACTGTTTTTT,CASSLVPGNALFF